These 18 T cell receptor beta chains share one sample of origin, sequenced in a study of shared clonotypes between healthy human individuals. Naive-designated CD8 cells lacked CD45RO, were positively enriched for CCR7, and omitted terminally differentiated effector memory CD45RA+ cells. Libraries were prepared by immunoSEQ multiplex PCR; TCRdb keeps only in-frame clonotypes and omits some of them. The table has about 2.1 million clones, just over 90% seen once. Specimen: naive CD8+ T cells from PBMCs. The source of these receptors is a man aged 18 to 29 in good health. Some clones in this sample may be carry-over from other donors' samples.

The chain recombines TRBV9 with TRBJ1-4; D is possibly TRBD1 (5 bases). The ends were cut back, 7 bases at V and 3 bases at J, with 13 bases in the middle. This CDR3 comprises 14 residues. Germline CDR1 is SGDLS and CDR2 is YYNGEE. The chain's CDR3 is CASGRGRSNEKLFF. The CDR3 DNA follows: TGTGCCAGCGGGAGGGGCAGGTCTAATGAAAAACTGTTTTTT.

This chain joins TRBV2 and TRBJ1-1; 7 bases are shared with TRBD1. Germline trimming cut 7 bases from V and 4 bases from J; bases unmatched to any gene: 15. The CDR3 totals 16 residues. CDR1 is SNHLY, CDR2 FYNNEI, per germline. CDR3: CASTEYRGLYGTEAFF. CDR3 coding DNA: TGTGCCAGCACCGAGTATAGGGGGCTATACGGCACTGAAGCTTTCTTT.

V and J are TRBV6-1 and TRBJ2-7; TRBD1 matches at 8 bases. Germline CDR1 and CDR2: MNHNS and SASEGT. V shed 3 bases, J shed 6 bases, and the junction held 7 bases outside the gene matches. The CDR3 loop spans 14 amino acids. CDR3 nucleotide sequence: TGTGCCAGCAGTGAGGGACAGGCCTGGGGCGAGCAGTACTTC. Amino acids: CASSEGQAWGEQYF.

V gene TRBV6-1 combines with J gene TRBJ2-7, with TRBD1 as a possible D gene (6 bases). CDR3 length equals 14 residues. Trimming removed 6 bases at V and 5 bases at J, with 17 bases between. The V gene's germline CDR1 is MNHNS and CDR2 SASEGT. CDR3 residues: CASRTDRLQDEQYF. The CDR3, as DNA: TGTGCCAGCAGGACCGACAGGCTTCAAGACGAGCAGTACTTC.

The V gene is TRBV4-3, the J gene TRBJ2-7; no definite D call. Trimming took off 0 bases at V and 2 bases at J, with 8 bases between the two ends. CDR1 is LGHNA, CDR2 YSLEER, per germline. The CDR3 has 14 amino acids. The CDR3 coding sequence is TGCGCCAGCAGCCAAGATGAAGGTACCTACGAGCAGTACTTC. Its translation: CASSQDEGTYEQYF.

This chain uses TRBV5-6 with TRBJ1-2; perhaps TRBD1 as D (5 bases). Trimming took off 5 bases at V and 4 bases at J, with 15 bases between the two ends. This CDR3 is built from 14 residues. The germline CDR1 and CDR2 sequences are SGHDT and YYEEEE. For the CDR3, the DNA is TGTGCCAGCAGTTCGACTACGGGGGGCTATGGCTACACCTTC. Protein: CASSSTTGGYGYTF.

This chain uses TRBV11-2 with TRBJ1-2; weak D call: TRBD1 (6 bases). Trimming took off 5 bases at V and 6 bases at J, with 19 bases between the two ends. Germline V gene lookup returns CDR1 SGHAT and CDR2 FQNNGV. The length of the CDR3 is 15 residues. In DNA form, the CDR3 reads TGTGCCAGCAGCCCTCCAAAGGGGGGTAGGAATGGCTACACCTTC. It codes for CASSPPKGGRNGYTF.

The chain employs TRBV11-2 and TRBJ2-7; 11 bases agree with TRBD2. The CDR3 extends over 15 amino acids. Germline CDR1 is SGHAT and CDR2 is FQNNGV. V lost 5 bases to trimming and J lost 1 base; unmatched junction nucleotides: 4. Written as DNA, the CDR3 is TGTGCCAGCAGCATGACTAGCGGGGATTCCTACGAGCAGTACTTC. Translated: CASSMTSGDSYEQYF.

The chain has TRBV4-2 and TRBJ2-7; a weak D match, TRBD2 (7 bases). The CDR3 consists of 13 residues. Trimming took 0 bases from V and 12 from J, leaving 15 bases between them. Germline V gene sequence: CDR1 LGHNA, CDR2 YNFKEQ. The CDR3 spells CASSQEGGWEGYF. DNA of the CDR3: TGTGCCAGCAGCCAAGAAGGGGGATGGGAGGGGTACTTC.

The chain has TRBV10-3 and TRBJ2-3; possibly TRBD1 for D (5 bases). Germline V gene data show CDR1 as ENHRY and CDR2 as SYGVKD. This CDR3 has 14 amino acids. V was trimmed by 0 bases and J by 4 bases, leaving 8 bases between them. DNA for the CDR3: TGTGCCATCAGTGAGTCGATAGGGGCAGATACGCAGTATTTT. Translated, it gives CAISESIGADTQYF.

This chain uses TRBV7-9 with TRBJ2-3; the D gene is possibly TRBD2 (5 bases). The germline V gene encodes CDR1 SEHNR and CDR2 FQNEAQ (reference sequence). The CDR3 extends over 13 amino acids. The germline V and J ends were trimmed by 8 bases and 1 base, with 10 bases remaining between them. CDR3 region: CASVSGRTDTQYF. The CDR3 region has the DNA TGTGCCAGCGTGAGCGGACGCACAGATACGCAGTATTTT.

In this sample, this clone turned up once. V usage is TRBV5-8 and J usage is TRBJ2-1; D is possibly TRBD1 or TRBD2 (5 bases each). CDR1 SGHTS and CDR2 YDEGEE come from the germline V gene. The CDR3 extends over 11 amino acids. Trimming removed 0 bases at V and 12 bases at J, with 7 bases between. The chain's CDR3 is CASSLGGWQFF. Written as DNA, the CDR3 is TGTGCCAGCAGCTTGGGGGGGTGGCAGTTCTTC. Variable domain in full (rest from reference TRBV5-8 and TRBJ2-1): EAGVTQSPTHLIKTRGQQATLRCSPISGHTSVYWYQQALGLGLQFLLWYDEGEERNRGNFPPRFSGRQFPNYSSELNVNALELEDSALYLCASSLGGWQFFGPGTRLTVL.

The chain joins TRBV6-5 to TRBJ2-7, with 11 bases fitting TRBD1. J lost 3 bases, V lost 2 bases, and 3 bases had no gene match. The length of the CDR3 is 15 residues. The germline V gene has CDR1 MNHEY and CDR2 SVGAGI. CDR3 nucleotide sequence: TGTGCCAGCAGTTACGCGGACAGGGGGCTCTACGAGCAGTACTTC. Its translation: CASSYADRGLYEQYF.

The CDR3 DNA sequence: TGTGCCAGCAGCTTCCTAGCGGGGTACAATGAGCAGTTCTTC. Translated, it gives CASSFLAGYNEQFF. The chain is built from TRBV7-8 and TRBJ2-1; 9 bases are a match to TRBD2. After removal of 3 bases from V and 4 bases from J, the junction contained 1 base not matched to a gene. CDR1 and CDR2 (germline): SGHVS, FQNEAQ. This CDR3 region has 14 residues.

The V call is TRBV19, the J call TRBJ1-5; D ambiguous. Germline V gene sequence: CDR1 LNHDA, CDR2 SQIVND (reference sequence). The CDR3 totals 14 residues. Trimming cost V 5 bases and J 4 bases, with 12 bases left between them. The CDR3 loop reads CASSLFGLNQPQHF. CDR3 DNA sequence: TGTGCCAGTAGTTTATTCGGATTGAATCAGCCCCAGCATTTT.

The rearrangement links TRBV19 to TRBJ1-1; no definite D call. Trimming stripped 3 bases from V and 4 bases from J, with 12 bases between. The germline CDR1 and CDR2 sequences are LNHDA and SQIVND (reference sequence). The CDR3 is made up of 14 amino acids. CDR3: CASSMLGESTEAFF. DNA for the CDR3: TGTGCCAGTAGTATGCTTGGGGAGAGCACTGAAGCTTTCTTT.

The rearrangement links TRBV9 to TRBJ2-7; possible D gene TRBD2, 6 bases. Germline CDR1 and CDR2: SGDLS and YYNGEE. V lost 0 bases, J lost 4 bases, and 23 bases lay in between. This CDR3 contains 18 residues. The CDR3 nucleotides read TGTGCCAGCAGCGTAGGGTCGCGACCGGGAGCGGTAGGTTACGAGCAGTACTTC. Translating it yields CASSVGSRPGAVGYEQYF.

The rearrangement joins TRBV4-3 to TRBJ2-7; D may be TRBD2 (5 bases). CDR3 length: 14 residues. Deletions cut 0 bases from V and 2 bases from J, with 8 bases between. Germline V lookup: CDR1 LGHNA, CDR2 YSLEER. The CDR3 bases are TGCGCCAGCAGCCAAGAACGGGGTACCTACGAGCAGTACTTC. Its translation: CASSQERGTYEQYF.